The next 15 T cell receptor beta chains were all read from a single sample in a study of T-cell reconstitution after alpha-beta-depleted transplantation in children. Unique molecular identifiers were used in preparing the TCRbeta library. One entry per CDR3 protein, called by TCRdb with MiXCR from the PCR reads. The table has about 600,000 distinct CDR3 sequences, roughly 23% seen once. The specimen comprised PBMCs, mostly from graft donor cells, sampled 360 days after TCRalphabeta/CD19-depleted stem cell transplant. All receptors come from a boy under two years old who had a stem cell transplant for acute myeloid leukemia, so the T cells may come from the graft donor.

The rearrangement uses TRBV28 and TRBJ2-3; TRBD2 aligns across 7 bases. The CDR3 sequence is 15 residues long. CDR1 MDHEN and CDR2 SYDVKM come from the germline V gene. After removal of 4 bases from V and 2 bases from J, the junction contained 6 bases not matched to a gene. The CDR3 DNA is TGTGCCAGCAGTTATTGGCGGGGGACCACAGATACGCAGTATTTT. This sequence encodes CASSYWRGTTDTQYF.

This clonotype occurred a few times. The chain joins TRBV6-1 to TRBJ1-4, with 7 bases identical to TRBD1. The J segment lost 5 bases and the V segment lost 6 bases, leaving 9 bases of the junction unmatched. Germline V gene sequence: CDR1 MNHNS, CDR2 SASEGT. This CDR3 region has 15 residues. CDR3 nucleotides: TGTGCCAGCAGAGACAGGGTCGGACCGAATGAAAAACTGTTTTTT. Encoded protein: CASRDRVGPNEKLFF.

The CDR3 sequence: CASSLEAGGPTDTQYF. The CDR3 DNA is TGTGCCAGCAGTTTAGAGGCGGGGGGGCCTACAGATACGCAGTATTTT. The chain has TRBV12-3 or TRBV12-4 and TRBJ2-3, with 9 nucleotides matching TRBD2. This CDR3 contains 16 residues. V lost 1 base, J lost 3 bases, and 5 bases stayed unmatched.

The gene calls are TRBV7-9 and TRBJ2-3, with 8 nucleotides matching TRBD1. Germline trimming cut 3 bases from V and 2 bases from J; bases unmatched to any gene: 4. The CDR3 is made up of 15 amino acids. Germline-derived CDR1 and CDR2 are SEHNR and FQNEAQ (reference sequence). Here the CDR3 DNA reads TGTGCCAGCAGCTTCCCGGGACAGGTCACAGATACGCAGTATTTT. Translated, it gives CASSFPGQVTDTQYF.

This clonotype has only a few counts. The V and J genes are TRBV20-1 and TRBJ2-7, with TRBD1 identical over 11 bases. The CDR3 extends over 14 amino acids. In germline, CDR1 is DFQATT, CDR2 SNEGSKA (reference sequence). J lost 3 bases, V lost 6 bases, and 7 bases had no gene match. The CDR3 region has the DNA TGCAGTGCCCCAATAGGGACAGGGGGCTACGAGCAGTACTTC. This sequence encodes CSAPIGTGGYEQYF.

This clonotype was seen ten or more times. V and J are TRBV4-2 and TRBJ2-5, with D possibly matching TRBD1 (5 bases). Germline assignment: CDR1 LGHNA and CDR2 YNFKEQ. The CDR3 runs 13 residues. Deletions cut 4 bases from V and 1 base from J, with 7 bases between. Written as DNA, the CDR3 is TGTGCCAGCAGCCCCCAGGGCCAAGAGACCCAGTACTTC. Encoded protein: CASSPQGQETQYF.

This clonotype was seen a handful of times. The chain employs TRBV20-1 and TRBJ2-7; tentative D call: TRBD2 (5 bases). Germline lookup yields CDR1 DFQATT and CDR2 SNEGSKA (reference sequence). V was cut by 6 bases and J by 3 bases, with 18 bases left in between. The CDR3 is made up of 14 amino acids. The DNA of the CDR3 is TGCAGTGCAGGTCGCGAGGGCTGGGGCTACGAGCAGTACTTC. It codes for CSAGREGWGYEQYF.

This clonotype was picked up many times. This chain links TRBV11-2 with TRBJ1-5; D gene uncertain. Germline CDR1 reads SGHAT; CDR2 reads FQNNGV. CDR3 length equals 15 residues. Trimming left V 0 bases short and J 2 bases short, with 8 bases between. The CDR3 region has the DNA TGTGCCAGCAGCTTAGAGTATCAGGGCAATCAGCCCCAGCATTTT. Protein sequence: CASSLEYQGNQPQHF. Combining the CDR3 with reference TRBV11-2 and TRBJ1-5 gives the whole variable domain EAGVAQSPRYKIIEKRQSVAFWCNPISGHATLYWYQQILGQGPKLLIQFQNNGVVDDSQLPKDRFSAERLKGVDSTLKIQPAKLEDSAVYLCASSLEYQGNQPQHFGDGTRLSIL.

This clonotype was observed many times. CDR3 nucleotides: TGTGCCACCAGCAGACCTTCAACAGGGTCCTACGAGCAGTACTTC. Residues: CATSRPSTGSYEQYF. V usage is TRBV15 and J usage is TRBJ2-7, with D possibly matching TRBD1 (6 bases). Germline V gene data show CDR1 as LNHNV and CDR2 as YYDKDF (reference sequence). V lost 2 bases to trimming and J lost 1 base, with 12 bases between them. This CDR3 contains 15 residues.

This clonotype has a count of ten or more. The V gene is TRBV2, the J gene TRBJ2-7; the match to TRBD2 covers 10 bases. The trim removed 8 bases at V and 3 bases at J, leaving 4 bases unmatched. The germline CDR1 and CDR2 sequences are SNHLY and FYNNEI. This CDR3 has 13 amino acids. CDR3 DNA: TGTGCCAGCGGGCTAGCGGGAGTCTACGAGCAGTACGTC. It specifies CASGLAGVYEQYV.

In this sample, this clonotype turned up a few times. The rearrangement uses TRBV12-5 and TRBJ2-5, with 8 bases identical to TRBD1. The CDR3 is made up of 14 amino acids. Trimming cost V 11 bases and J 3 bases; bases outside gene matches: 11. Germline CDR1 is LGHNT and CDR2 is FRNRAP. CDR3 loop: CASLRTGSEETQYF. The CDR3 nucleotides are TGTGCTTCTTTACGGACAGGGTCTGAAGAGACCCAGTACTTC.

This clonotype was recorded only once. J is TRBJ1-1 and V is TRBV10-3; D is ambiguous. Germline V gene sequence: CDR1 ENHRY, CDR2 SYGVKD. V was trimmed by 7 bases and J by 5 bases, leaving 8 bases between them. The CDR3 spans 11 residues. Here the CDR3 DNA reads TGTGCCATCATAAGAGGGACTGAAGCTTTCTTT. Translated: CAIIRGTEAFF.

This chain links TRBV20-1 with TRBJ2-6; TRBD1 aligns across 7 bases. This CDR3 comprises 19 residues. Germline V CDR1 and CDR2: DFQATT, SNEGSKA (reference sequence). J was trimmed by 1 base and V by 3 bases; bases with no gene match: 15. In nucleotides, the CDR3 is TGCAGTGCTAGTTCCACCAGGGGACAGATTTCTTCTGGGGCCAACGTCCTGACTTTC. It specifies CSASSTRGQISSGANVLTF.

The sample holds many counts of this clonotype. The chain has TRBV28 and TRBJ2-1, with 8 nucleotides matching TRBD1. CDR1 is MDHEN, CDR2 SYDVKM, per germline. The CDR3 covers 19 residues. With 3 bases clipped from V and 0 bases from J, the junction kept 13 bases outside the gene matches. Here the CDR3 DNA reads TGTGCCAGCAGTTTCCCAACAATGACAGGGGCAAGCTCCTACAATGAGCAGTTCTTC. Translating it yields CASSFPTMTGASSYNEQFF.

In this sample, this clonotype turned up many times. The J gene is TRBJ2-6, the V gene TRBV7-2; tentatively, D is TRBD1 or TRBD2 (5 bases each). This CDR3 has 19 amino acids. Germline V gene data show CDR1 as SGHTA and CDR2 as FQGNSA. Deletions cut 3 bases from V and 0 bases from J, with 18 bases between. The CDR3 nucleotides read TGTGCCAGCAGCTTCCGGACGGGACCTTCGATCTCTGGGGCCAACGTCCTGACTTTC. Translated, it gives CASSFRTGPSISGANVLTF. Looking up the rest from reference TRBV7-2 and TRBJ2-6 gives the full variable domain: GAGVSQSPSNKVTEKGKDVELRCDPISGHTALYWYRQSLGQGLEFLIYFQGNSAPDKSGLPSDRFSAERTGGSVSTLTIQRTQQEDSAVYLCASSFRTGPSISGANVLTFGAGSRLTVL.